Below are 12 T cell receptor beta chains sequenced from a single sample in a study of shared clonotypes between healthy human individuals. The table came from immunoSEQ multiplex PCR; TCRdb's copy has only in-frame clones and leaves some out. The profile shows about 490,000 clones, 76% of them singletons. Sequenced sample: PBMCs. The source is a woman aged 40 to 50 in good health. Some clones in this sample may be carry-over from other donors' samples.

This clone was counted only a few times. The rearrangement uses TRBV21-1 and TRBJ2-5; no DNA check was done on the table's D call, TRBD2. TRBV21-1 represents a pseudogene. The CDR3 sequence is 14 residues long. In DNA form, the CDR3 reads TGTGCCAGCATCGCTAGCGGGAGGCGGGAGACCCAGTACTTC. The encoded protein is CASIASGRRETQYF.

The gene calls are TRBV7-9 and TRBJ1-3; 8 bases map to TRBD1. The CDR3 is made up of 16 amino acids. The germline V gene has CDR1 SEHNR and CDR2 FQNEAQ (reference sequence). V was clipped by 4 bases and J by 3 bases; unmatched bases: 8. This CDR3 is CASSSRQGNYGNTIYF. For the CDR3, the DNA is TGTGCCAGCAGCTCTCGACAGGGGAATTATGGAAACACCATATATTTT.

The genes are TRBV30 and TRBJ1-2; D unresolved. There are 16 residues in the CDR3. The V end was cut by 3 bases, the J end by 1 base, with 18 bases between. The germline V gene has CDR1 GTSNPN and CDR2 SVGIG (reference sequence). CDR3 residues: CAWRGMWVEDNYGYTF. The CDR3 DNA follows: TGTGCCTGGAGGGGAATGTGGGTAGAGGATAACTATGGCTACACCTTC.

Remarks on this clone: A much more abundant neighbour one base away suggests this may be a read error. Here the CDR3 omits its conserved ending phenylalanine or tryptophan, so a read error is the likely source. The chain recombines TRBV5-4 with TRBJ1-1; D unclear. The germline CDR1 and CDR2 sequences are SGHNT and YYREEE (reference sequence). The CDR3 totals 13 residues. The V end lost 3 bases, the J end lost 4 bases, and 10 bases lay between the germline ends. The CDR3 sequence: CASSSELGTEAFS. The CDR3, as DNA: TGTGCCAGCAGCTCGGAGTTAGGCACTGAAGCTTTCTCT.

This clone occurred a few times. The rearrangement links TRBV28 to TRBJ2-3; 10 positions agree with TRBD2. Looked up from germline, CDR1 is MDHEN and CDR2 is SYDVKM. The CDR3 is 16 residues long. After removal of 5 bases from V and 3 bases from J, the junction contained 8 bases not matched to a gene. CDR3 in amino acids: CASSLLAGGFTDTQYF. DNA of the CDR3: TGTGCCAGCAGTCTCTTAGCGGGAGGATTTACAGATACGCAGTATTTT.

This clone turned up a few times. The chain links TRBV7-9 to TRBJ1-4; TRBD1 might be the D (6 bases). Trimming left V 2 bases short and J 0 bases short, with 19 bases between. This CDR3 has 19 residues. The germline V gene has CDR1 SEHNR and CDR2 FQNEAQ (reference sequence). The CDR3 here is CASSLFGAGVSATNEKLFF. The CDR3 nucleotides are TGTGCCAGCAGCTTATTCGGTGCAGGGGTTAGTGCAACTAATGAAAAACTGTTTTTT.

The chain employs TRBV28 and TRBJ2-6; D is perhaps TRBD1 or TRBD2 (5 bases each). V was pared by 5 bases and J by 0 bases, with 20 bases between. The length of the CDR3 is 19 residues. Germline V gives CDR1 MDHEN, CDR2 SYDVKM. The CDR3 is CASSDLIGVGVSGANVLTF. For the CDR3, the DNA is TGTGCCAGCAGTGACTTAATAGGGGTGGGGGTCTCTGGGGCCAACGTCCTGACTTTC.

The chain links TRBV27 to TRBJ1-2; D is unresolved. This CDR3 has 13 amino acids. The V and J ends lost 6 bases and 6 bases respectively, with 14 bases between them. Germline CDR1 reads MNHEY; CDR2 reads SMNVEV (reference sequence). CDR3 amino acids: CASRPLYIDGYTF. DNA for the CDR3: TGTGCCAGCAGGCCACTATACATCGATGGCTACACCTTC.

This chain uses TRBV10-3 with TRBJ1-6; D not certain. V was trimmed by 10 bases and J by 8 bases, leaving 15 bases between them. The CDR3 loop spans 13 amino acids. Germline loops: CDR1 ENHRY, CDR2 SYGVKD. The CDR3 nucleotides are TGTGCCACCCTCGAGGTCCGCGATTCACCCCTCCACTTT. This gives the protein CATLEVRDSPLHF.

Turning to this clone: This sample includes further DNA sequences coding for the same CDR3. CDR3 nucleotide sequence: TGTGCCAGCAGCCCCACAGGTGGCCCGATCCACTCTGGAAACACCATATATTTT. It encodes CASSPTGGPIHSGNTIYF. V gene TRBV7-9 combines with J gene TRBJ1-3; a possible D gene is TRBD1 (5 bases). CDR1 and CDR2 from the germline V gene are SEHNR and FQNEAQ (reference sequence). The CDR3 extends over 18 amino acids. Trimming took 5 bases from V and 0 from J, leaving 20 bases between them. The whole variable domain, remainder taken from reference TRBV7-9 and TRBJ1-3, is DTGVSQNPRHKITKRGQNVTFRCDPISEHNRLYWYRQTLGQGPEFLTYFQNEAQLEKSRLLSDRFSAERPKGSFSTLEIQRTEQGDSAMYLCASSPTGGPIHSGNTIYFGEGSWLTVV.

The gene calls are TRBV12-2 and TRBJ1-2; TRBD1 is the table's D call, not checked against the DNA. TRBV12-2 is tagged as a pseudogene. The CDR3 contains 17 residues. CDR3 in DNA: TGTGCAAGTCGCTTAGTGTTAACCGGGACAGGGCACTATGGCTACACCTTC. This sequence encodes CASRLVLTGTGHYGYTF.

This clone showed up just a few times. CDR3 DNA sequence: TGTGCCAGCAGCTCAGTAGCGGGATTGAGGACCTACGAGCAGTACTTC. Amino acids: CASSSVAGLRTYEQYF. The chain has TRBV5-8 and TRBJ2-7; 8 nucleotides agree with TRBD2. J lost 2 bases, V lost 3 bases, and 10 bases had no gene match. Per the germline V gene, CDR1 is SGHTS and CDR2 is YDEGEE. The CDR3 runs to 16 residues.